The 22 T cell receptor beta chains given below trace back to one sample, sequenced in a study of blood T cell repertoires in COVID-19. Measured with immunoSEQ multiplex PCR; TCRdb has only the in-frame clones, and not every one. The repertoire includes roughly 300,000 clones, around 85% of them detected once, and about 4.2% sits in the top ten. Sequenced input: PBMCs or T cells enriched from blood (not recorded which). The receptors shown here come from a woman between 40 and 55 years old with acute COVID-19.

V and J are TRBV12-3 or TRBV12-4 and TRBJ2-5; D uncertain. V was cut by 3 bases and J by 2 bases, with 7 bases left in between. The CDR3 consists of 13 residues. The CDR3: CASSLASQETQYF. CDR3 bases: TGTGCCAGCAGTTTGGCTAGTCAAGAGACCCAGTACTTC.

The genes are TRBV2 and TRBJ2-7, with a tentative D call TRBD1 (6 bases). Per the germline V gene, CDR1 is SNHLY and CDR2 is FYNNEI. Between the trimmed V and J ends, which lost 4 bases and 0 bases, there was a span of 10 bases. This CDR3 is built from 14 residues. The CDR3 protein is CASSGTENSYEQYF. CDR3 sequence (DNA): TGTGCCAGCAGTGGGACAGAAAACTCCTACGAGCAGTACTTC.

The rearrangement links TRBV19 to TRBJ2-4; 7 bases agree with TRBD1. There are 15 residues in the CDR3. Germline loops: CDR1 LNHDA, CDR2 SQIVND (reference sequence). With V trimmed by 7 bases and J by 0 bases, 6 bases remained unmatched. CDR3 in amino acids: CASMGQLLAKNIQYF. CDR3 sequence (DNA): TGTGCCAGTATGGGACAGTTACTAGCCAAAAACATTCAGTACTTC.

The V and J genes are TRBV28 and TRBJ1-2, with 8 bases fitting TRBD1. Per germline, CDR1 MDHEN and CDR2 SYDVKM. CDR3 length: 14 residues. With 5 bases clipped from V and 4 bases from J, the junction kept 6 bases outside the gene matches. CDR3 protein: CASSRQGSSYGYTF. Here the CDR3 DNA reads TGTGCCAGCAGTAGACAGGGGTCGAGCTATGGCTACACCTTC.

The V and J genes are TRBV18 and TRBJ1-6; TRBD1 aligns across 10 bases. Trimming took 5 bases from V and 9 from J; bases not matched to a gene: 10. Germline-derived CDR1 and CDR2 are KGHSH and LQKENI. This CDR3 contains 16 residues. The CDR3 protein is CASSSSGTGVGSPLHF. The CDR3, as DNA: TGTGCCAGCTCATCCTCCGGGACAGGGGTTGGTTCACCCCTCCACTTT.

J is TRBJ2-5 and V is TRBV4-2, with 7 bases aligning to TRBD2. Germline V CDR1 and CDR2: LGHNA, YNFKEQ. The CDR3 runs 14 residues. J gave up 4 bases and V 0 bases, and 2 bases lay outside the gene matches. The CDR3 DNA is TGTGCCAGCAGCCAAGATTGGGGGGGAGAGACCCAGTACTTC. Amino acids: CASSQDWGGETQYF.

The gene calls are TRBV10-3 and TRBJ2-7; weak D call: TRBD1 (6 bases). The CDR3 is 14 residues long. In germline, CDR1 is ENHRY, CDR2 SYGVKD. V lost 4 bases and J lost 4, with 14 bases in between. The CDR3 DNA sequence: TGTGCCATCAGTGGGGGCCCTCAGGGGTACGAGCAGTACTTC. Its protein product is CAISGGPQGYEQYF.

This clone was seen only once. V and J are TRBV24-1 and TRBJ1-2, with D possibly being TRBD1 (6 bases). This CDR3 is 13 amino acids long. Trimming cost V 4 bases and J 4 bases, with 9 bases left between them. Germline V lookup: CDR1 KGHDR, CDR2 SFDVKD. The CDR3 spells CATSDPDSYGYTF. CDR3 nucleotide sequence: TGTGCCACCAGTGACCCGGACAGCTATGGCTACACCTTC.

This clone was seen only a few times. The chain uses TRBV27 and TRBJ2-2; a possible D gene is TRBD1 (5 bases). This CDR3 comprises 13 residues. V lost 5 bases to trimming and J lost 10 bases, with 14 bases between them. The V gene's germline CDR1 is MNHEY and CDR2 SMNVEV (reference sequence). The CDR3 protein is CASSPDSAPELFF. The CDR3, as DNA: TGTGCCAGCAGTCCCGACAGCGCCCCGGAGCTGTTTTTT.

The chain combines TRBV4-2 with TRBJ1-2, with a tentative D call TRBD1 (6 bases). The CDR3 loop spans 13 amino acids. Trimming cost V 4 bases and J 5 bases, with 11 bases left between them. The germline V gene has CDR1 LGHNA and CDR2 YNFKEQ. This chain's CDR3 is CASSLPGEYGYTF. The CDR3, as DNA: TGTGCCAGCAGCCTTCCAGGGGAGTATGGCTACACCTTC.

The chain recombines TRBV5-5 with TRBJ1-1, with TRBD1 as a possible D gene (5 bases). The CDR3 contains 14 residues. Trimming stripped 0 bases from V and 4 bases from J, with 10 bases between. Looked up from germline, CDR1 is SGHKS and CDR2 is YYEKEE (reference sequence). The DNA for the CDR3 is TGTGCCAGCAGCTTGGCCGACGGGGGCACTGAAGCTTTCTTT. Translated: CASSLADGGTEAFF.

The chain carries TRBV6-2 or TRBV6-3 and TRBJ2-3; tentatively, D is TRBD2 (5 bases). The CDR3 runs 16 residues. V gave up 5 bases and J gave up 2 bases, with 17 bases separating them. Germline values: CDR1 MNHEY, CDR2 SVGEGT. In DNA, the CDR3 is TGTGCCAGCAGTCTCAAGGACTGGGCTTTCACAGATACGCAGTATTTT. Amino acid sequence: CASSLKDWAFTDTQYF.

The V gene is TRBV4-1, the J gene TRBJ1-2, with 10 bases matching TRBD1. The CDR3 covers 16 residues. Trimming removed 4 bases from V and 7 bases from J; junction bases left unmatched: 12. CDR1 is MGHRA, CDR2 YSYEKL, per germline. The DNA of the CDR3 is TGCGCCAGCAGCCCCTATACGGGACAGGGGATCGGTGGCTACACCTTC. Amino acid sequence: CASSPYTGQGIGGYTF.

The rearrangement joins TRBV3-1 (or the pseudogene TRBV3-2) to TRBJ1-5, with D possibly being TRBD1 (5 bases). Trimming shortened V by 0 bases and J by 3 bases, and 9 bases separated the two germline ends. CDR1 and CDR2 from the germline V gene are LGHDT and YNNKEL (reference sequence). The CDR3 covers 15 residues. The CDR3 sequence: CASSQDRDFNQPQHF. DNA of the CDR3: TGTGCCAGCAGCCAAGACAGGGACTTCAATCAGCCCCAGCATTTT.

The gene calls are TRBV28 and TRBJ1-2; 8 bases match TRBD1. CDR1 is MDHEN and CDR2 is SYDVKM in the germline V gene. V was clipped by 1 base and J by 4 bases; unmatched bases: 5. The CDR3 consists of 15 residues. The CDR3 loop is CASSLSLTGVYGYTF. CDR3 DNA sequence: TGTGCCAGCAGTTTATCCCTGACAGGGGTCTATGGCTACACCTTC.

The CDR3 nucleotides read TGTGCCAGCAGCCAAGACACGCTAGCGGGAAGGCCTCGTTGGACCGGGGAGCTGTTTTTT. Its protein is CASSQDTLAGRPRWTGELFF. The chain has TRBV3-1 (or the pseudogene TRBV3-2) and TRBJ2-2; 9 bases are shared with TRBD2. Germline V gives CDR1 LGHDT, CDR2 YNNKEL (reference sequence). CDR3 length: 20 amino acids. J gave up 5 bases and V 0 bases, and 16 bases lay outside the gene matches.

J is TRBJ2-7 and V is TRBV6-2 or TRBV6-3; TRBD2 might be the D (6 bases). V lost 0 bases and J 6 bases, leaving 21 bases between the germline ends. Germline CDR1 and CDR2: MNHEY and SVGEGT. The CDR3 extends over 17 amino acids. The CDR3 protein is CASSYSRGLTGEREQYF. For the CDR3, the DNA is TGTGCCAGCAGTTACTCCCGTGGGTTGACGGGAGAGCGCGAGCAGTACTTC.

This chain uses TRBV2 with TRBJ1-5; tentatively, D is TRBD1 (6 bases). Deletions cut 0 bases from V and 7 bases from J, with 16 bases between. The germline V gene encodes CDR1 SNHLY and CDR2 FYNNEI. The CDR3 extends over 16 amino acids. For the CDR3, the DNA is TGTGCCAGCAGTGAAGCGGGCCCAGGGGCCTACCAGCCCCAGCATTTT. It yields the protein CASSEAGPGAYQPQHF.

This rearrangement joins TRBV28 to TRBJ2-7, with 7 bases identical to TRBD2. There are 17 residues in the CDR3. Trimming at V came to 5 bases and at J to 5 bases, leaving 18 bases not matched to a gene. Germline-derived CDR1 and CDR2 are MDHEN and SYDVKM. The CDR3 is CASSRLWGRAHPDEQYF. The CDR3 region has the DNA TGTGCCAGCAGTCGGCTTTGGGGGAGGGCCCATCCGGACGAGCAGTACTTC.

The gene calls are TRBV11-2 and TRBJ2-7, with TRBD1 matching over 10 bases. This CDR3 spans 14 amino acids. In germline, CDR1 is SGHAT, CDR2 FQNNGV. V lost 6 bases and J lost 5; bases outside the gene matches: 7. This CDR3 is CASRFTGTGDEQYF. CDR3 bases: TGTGCCAGCAGGTTCACCGGGACAGGGGACGAGCAGTACTTC.

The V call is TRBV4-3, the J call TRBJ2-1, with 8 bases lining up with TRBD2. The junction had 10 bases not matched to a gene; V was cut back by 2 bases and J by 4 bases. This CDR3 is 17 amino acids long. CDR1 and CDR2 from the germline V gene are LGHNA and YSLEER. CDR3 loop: CASSQRPGGGRYNEQFF. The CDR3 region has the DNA TGCGCCAGCAGCCAACGACCCGGCGGGGGGCGGTACAATGAGCAGTTCTTC.

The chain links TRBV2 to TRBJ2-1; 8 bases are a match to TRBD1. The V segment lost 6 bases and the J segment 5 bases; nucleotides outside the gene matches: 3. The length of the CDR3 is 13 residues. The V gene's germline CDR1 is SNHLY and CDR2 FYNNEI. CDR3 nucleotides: TGTGCCAGCAGCCTGGACAGGGACAATGAGCAGTTCTTC. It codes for CASSLDRDNEQFF.